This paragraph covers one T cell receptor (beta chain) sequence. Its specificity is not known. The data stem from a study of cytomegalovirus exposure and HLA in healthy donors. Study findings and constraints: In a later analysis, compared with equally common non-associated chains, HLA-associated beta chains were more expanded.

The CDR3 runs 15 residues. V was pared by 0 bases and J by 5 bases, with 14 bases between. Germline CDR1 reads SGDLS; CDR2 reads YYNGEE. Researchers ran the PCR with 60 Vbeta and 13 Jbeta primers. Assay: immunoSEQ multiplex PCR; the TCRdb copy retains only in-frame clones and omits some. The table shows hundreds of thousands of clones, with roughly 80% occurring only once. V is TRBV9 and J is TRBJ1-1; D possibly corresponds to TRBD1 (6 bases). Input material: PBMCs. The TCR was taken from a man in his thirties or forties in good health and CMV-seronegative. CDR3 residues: CASSVAGRGETEAFF. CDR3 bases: TGTGCCAGCAGCGTAGCGGGCAGGGGAGAGACTGAAGCTTTCTTT.